The 25 T cell receptor beta chains reported below all come from one sample, sequenced in a study of blood T cell repertoires in COVID-19. Sequencing used immunoSEQ multiplex PCR; TCRdb keeps in-frame clones, though not all of them. The top ten clones hold approximately 4.5% of a sample with roughly 99,000 clones, approximately 80% of them seen once. The sample consisted of peripheral blood. The source is a man in his 70s with acute or convalescent COVID-19.

V is TRBV16 and J is TRBJ1-2; tentative D call: TRBD1 (5 bases). Germline V gene sequence: CDR1 KGHSY, CDR2 FQNENV. CDR3 length equals 12 residues. The ends were cut back, 1 base at V and 8 bases at J, with 8 bases in the middle. The CDR3 bases are TGTGCCAGCAGCCAATGGGGCCCGGGCTACACCTTC. Residues: CASSQWGPGYTF. The whole variable domain, remainder taken from reference TRBV16 and TRBJ1-2, is GEEVAQTPKHLVRGEGQKAKLYCAPIKGHSYVFWYQQVLKNEFKFLISFQNENVFDETGMPKERFSAKCLPNSPCSLEIQATKLEDSAVYFCASSQWGPGYTFGSGTRLTVV.

The chain's CDR3 is CASSSEGGYGYTF. In nucleotides, the CDR3 is TGTGCCAGCAGCTCAGAAGGCGGGTATGGCTACACCTTC. The chain uses TRBV7-2 and TRBJ1-2; D gene uncertain. The ends were cut back, 4 bases at V and 5 bases at J, with 11 bases in the middle. Germline lookup yields CDR1 SGHTA and CDR2 FQGNSA. This CDR3 is 13 amino acids long.

V gene TRBV5-6 combines with J gene TRBJ2-7; a possible D gene is TRBD2 (5 bases). CDR1 and CDR2 (germline): SGHDT, YYEEEE. The CDR3 is 14 amino acids. V dropped 5 bases and J dropped 1 base, with 13 bases sitting between them. The CDR3 DNA reads as TGTGCCAGCAGGTCGGCCGGGATTTCCTACGAGCAGTACTTC. It encodes CASRSAGISYEQYF.

This chain links TRBV3-1 (or the pseudogene TRBV3-2) with TRBJ1-1; 7 bases align to TRBD1. CDR1 and CDR2 from the germline V gene are LGHDT and YNNKEL (reference sequence). The CDR3 runs to 16 residues. Germline trimming cut 5 bases from V and 0 bases from J; bases unmatched to any gene: 9. CDR3 DNA: TGTGCCAGCAGCGAAATCCAAGGGGGCCTGAACACTGAAGCTTTCTTT. Protein: CASSEIQGGLNTEAFF.

The chain employs TRBV6-6 and TRBJ1-4; perhaps TRBD1 as D (5 bases). This CDR3 contains 14 residues. V was cut by 7 bases and J by 4 bases, with 13 bases left in between. CDR1 and CDR2 (germline): MNHNY, SVGAGI (reference sequence). The CDR3 DNA reads TGTGCCAGCAATACGATCCAGGGTAATGAAAAACTGTTTTTT. This translates into CASNTIQGNEKLFF.

The chain uses TRBV19 and TRBJ2-1; TRBD2 matches 10 bases. The CDR3 extends over 15 amino acids. Germline CDR1 is LNHDA and CDR2 is SQIVND (reference sequence). V was pared by 9 bases and J by 3 bases, with 8 bases of the junction left unmatched. The DNA for the CDR3 is TGTGCCAGCTCTTTAGCGGGGGGAATCTACAATGAGCAGTTCTTC. Its translation: CASSLAGGIYNEQFF.

The chain recombines TRBV13 with TRBJ1-1; 9 positions match TRBD1. The germline CDR1 and CDR2 sequences are PRHDT and FYEKMQ (reference sequence). Trimming at V came to 1 base and at J to 2 bases, leaving 8 bases not matched to a gene. This CDR3 contains 17 residues. The chain's CDR3 is CASSLEGTGTYNTEAFF. In DNA, the CDR3 is TGTGCCAGCAGCTTAGAAGGGACAGGGACCTACAACACTGAAGCTTTCTTT.

This chain connects TRBV6-5 to TRBJ1-6; 7 bases map to TRBD1. The CDR3 loop spans 13 amino acids. Per germline, CDR1 MNHEY and CDR2 SVGAGI. The junction had 2 bases not matched to a gene; V was cut back by 7 bases and J by 5 bases. The CDR3 here is CASKQGNNSPLHF. CDR3 in DNA: TGTGCCAGCAAACAGGGGAATAATTCACCCCTCCACTTT.

The rearrangement uses TRBV18 and TRBJ1-5; 7 positions match TRBD1. The V segment lost 3 bases and the J segment 7 bases; nucleotides outside the gene matches: 12. This CDR3 has 16 amino acids. Germline CDR1 reads KGHSH; CDR2 reads LQKENI. In DNA form, the CDR3 reads TGTGCCAGCTCACCGATGACCTCAGGGGGTGGGCAGCCCCAGCATTTT. This codes for CASSPMTSGGGQPQHF.

V is TRBV5-6 and J is TRBJ1-5; D gene uncertain. Germline V CDR1 and CDR2: SGHDT, YYEEEE. The CDR3 loop spans 14 amino acids. With 4 bases removed from V and 0 bases from J, the gap between germline ends came to 8 bases. CDR3 nucleotide sequence: TGTGCCAGCAGCCTACTTTATAGCAATCAGCCCCAGCATTTT. Its translation is CASSLLYSNQPQHF.

The chain's CDR3 is CASSSAGEGLYGYTF. In nucleotides, the CDR3 is TGCGCCAGCAGCTCCGCGGGAGAGGGACTATATGGCTACACCTTC. The rearrangement uses TRBV5-1 and TRBJ1-2; weak D call: TRBD1 (5 bases). The CDR3 runs to 15 residues. Per the germline V gene, CDR1 is SGHRS and CDR2 is YFSETQ. The V end lost 3 bases, the J end lost 5 bases, and 17 bases lay between the germline ends.

V gene TRBV29-1 combines with J gene TRBJ2-2; D perhaps matches TRBD1 (6 bases). There are 14 residues in the CDR3. Trimming removed 6 bases at V and 0 bases at J, with 11 bases between. The germline V gene encodes CDR1 SQVTM and CDR2 ANQGSEA. The CDR3 is CSVSTGSNTGELFF. The CDR3 DNA follows: TGCAGCGTCTCGACAGGTTCGAACACCGGGGAGCTGTTTTTT.

The chain uses TRBV18 and TRBJ2-2; D might be TRBD1 (5 bases). Germline assignment: CDR1 KGHSH and CDR2 LQKENI. With 3 bases removed from V and 6 bases from J, the gap between germline ends came to 14 bases. The CDR3 spans 15 residues. The CDR3: CASSPPQGWAGELFF. In DNA, the CDR3 is TGTGCCAGCTCACCGCCTCAGGGATGGGCCGGGGAGCTGTTTTTT. Together with reference TRBV18 and TRBJ2-2, the CDR3 gives the full variable domain: NAGVMQNPRHLVRRRGQEARLRCSPMKGHSHVYWYRQLPEEGLKFMVYLQKENIIDESGMPKERFSAEFPKEGPSILRIQQVVRGDSAAYFCASSPPQGWAGELFFGEGSRLTVL.

This clone was observed a single time. The gene calls are TRBV12-5 and TRBJ2-1; possible D gene TRBD1, 5 bases. The CDR3 is 12 residues long. The V and J ends lost 4 bases and 9 bases respectively, with 10 bases between them. CDR1 is LGHNT and CDR2 is FRNRAP in the germline V gene. CDR3 DNA sequence: TGTGCTAGTGGTTCCAGGGTCGCTGAGCAGTTCTTC. Amino acids: CASGSRVAEQFF.

This clone was recorded a few times. The chain uses TRBV2 and TRBJ1-1; 8 bases align to TRBD1. The V gene's germline CDR1 is SNHLY and CDR2 FYNNEI. The CDR3 loop spans 13 amino acids. J gave up 1 base and V 9 bases, and 4 bases lay outside the gene matches. This CDR3 reads CARGGTGNTEAFF. DNA of the CDR3: TGTGCCAGAGGGGGGACAGGGAACACTGAAGCTTTCTTT.

A single count supports this clone. The chain has TRBV7-6 and TRBJ2-1; TRBD2 matches at 9 bases. This CDR3 comprises 16 residues. Germline assignment: CDR1 SGHVS and CDR2 FNYEAQ. Trimming cost V 3 bases and J 2 bases; bases outside gene matches: 5. DNA of the CDR3: TGTGCCAGCAGCTTTGGAGGCGGGGGGGCCTACAATGAGCAGTTCTTC. Translated: CASSFGGGGAYNEQFF.

The chain employs TRBV6-9 and TRBJ2-7, with D maybe TRBD1 (5 bases). CDR3 length: 15 amino acids. V was shortened by 6 bases and J by 5 bases, with 20 bases between the two germline ends. In germline, CDR1 is MNHGY, CDR2 SVAAGI. The CDR3 coding sequence is TGTGCCAGCAGCCCCGACCCTGCAGGGCTCGACGAGCAGTACTTC. Protein product: CASSPDPAGLDEQYF.

The CDR3 reads CASSPERMNTEAFF. CDR3 in DNA: TGTGCCAGCTCACCGGAGAGAATGAACACTGAAGCTTTCTTT. The chain is built from TRBV18 and TRBJ1-1; no definite D call. There are 14 residues in the CDR3. The V gene's germline CDR1 is KGHSH and CDR2 LQKENI. V was cut by 3 bases and J by 0 bases, with 8 bases left in between. The complete variable domain, with remaining parts taken from reference TRBV18 and TRBJ1-1, reads NAGVMQNPRHLVRRRGQEARLRCSPMKGHSHVYWYRQLPEEGLKFMVYLQKENIIDESGMPKERFSAEFPKEGPSILRIQQVVRGDSAAYFCASSPERMNTEAFFGQGTRLTVV.

The genes are TRBV6-6 and TRBJ1-5; the D gene is possibly TRBD1 (6 bases). This CDR3 contains 14 residues. V lost 7 bases and J lost 5, with 15 bases in between. Germline CDR1 reads MNHNY; CDR2 reads SVGAGI (reference sequence). This chain's CDR3 is CASNEQGGDQPQHF. The CDR3 DNA sequence: TGTGCCAGCAACGAACAGGGTGGGGATCAGCCCCAGCATTTT.

The rearrangement uses TRBV15 and TRBJ1-5; D uncertain. Germline V lookup: CDR1 LNHNV, CDR2 YYDKDF (reference sequence). The length of the CDR3 is 14 residues. Trimming stripped 1 base from V and 5 bases from J, with 9 bases between. Here the CDR3 DNA reads TGTGCCACCAGCAGAGGAGGCACCTATCAGCCCCAGCATTTT. Its protein is CATSRGGTYQPQHF.

The chain joins TRBV2 to TRBJ2-1; TRBD1 agrees at 7 bases. This CDR3 is built from 16 residues. The V segment lost 5 bases and the J segment 0 bases; nucleotides outside the gene matches: 7. Germline V lookup: CDR1 SNHLY, CDR2 FYNNEI. For the CDR3, the DNA is TGTGCCAGCAGTTTACAGGGGCTTAGCTCCTACAATGAGCAGTTCTTC. It yields the protein CASSLQGLSSYNEQFF.

Only a few counts were recorded for this clone. This sequence joins TRBV27 and TRBJ1-4; D unclear. Trimming stripped 3 bases from V and 7 bases from J, with 15 bases between. CDR1 is MNHEY, CDR2 SMNVEV, per germline (reference sequence). The CDR3 spans 15 residues. The CDR3 sequence is CASSFAGSNTEKLFF. The CDR3 nucleotides read TGTGCCAGCAGTTTCGCGGGATCCAATACTGAAAAACTGTTTTTT.

This chain joins TRBV5-1 and TRBJ2-7; TRBD2 is a possible D gene (6 bases). CDR1 SGHRS and CDR2 YFSETQ come from the germline V gene. Between the trimmed V and J ends, which lost 2 bases and 3 bases, there was a span of 9 bases. CDR3 length: 13 amino acids. CDR3 sequence (DNA): TGCGCCAGCAGCTTCCCGGGGGACTACGAGCAGTACTTC. Translated, it gives CASSFPGDYEQYF.

This clone was seen a handful of times. The chain employs TRBV4-3 and TRBJ1-1, with 7 nucleotides matching TRBD1. Germline-derived CDR1 and CDR2 are LGHNA and YSLEER. The V segment lost 0 bases and the J segment 8 bases; nucleotides outside the gene matches: 3. CDR3 length: 13 amino acids. CDR3 coding DNA: TGCGCCAGCAGCCAAGATTCGACAGGGGAAGCTTTCTTT. It specifies CASSQDSTGEAFF.

The genes are TRBV6-1 and TRBJ2-7; 8 bases fit TRBD1. The CDR3 covers 15 residues. Per germline, CDR1 MNHNS and CDR2 SASEGT. V was pared by 3 bases and J by 3 bases, with 7 bases of the junction left unmatched. The CDR3 DNA sequence: TGTGCCAGCAGTGATGTCGGGACAGGCGTCTACGAGCAGTACTTC. Translation: CASSDVGTGVYEQYF.